One sample yielded the 16 T cell receptor beta chains listed below, sequenced in a study of identical twins. TCRdb called the 5' RACE reads again in MiXCR, with one record for every CDR3 protein. The sample lists about 720,000 distinct CDR3 sequences; about 20% were seen once. This same sample was also taken into another study, of T cells expressing NK-cell markers.

Sequencing was performed on PBMCs. These receptor sequences come from a young woman in good health.

This clonotype was detected a few times. V and J are TRBV10-3 and TRBJ1-5; 7 nucleotides agree with TRBD1. The CDR3 spans 14 residues. Trimming cost V 6 bases and J 3 bases; bases outside gene matches: 5. Germline values: CDR1 ENHRY, CDR2 SYGVKD. This chain's CDR3 is CAISLTGDNQPQHF. Written as DNA, the CDR3 is TGTGCCATCAGCCTCACAGGGGACAATCAGCCCCAGCATTTT.

V and J are TRBV12-3 or TRBV12-4 and TRBJ2-7; possibly TRBD1 for D (5 bases). This CDR3 region has 13 residues. V was trimmed by 1 base and J by 5 bases, leaving 9 bases between them. CDR3 amino acids: CASSLGQKNEQYF. The CDR3 coding sequence is TGTGCCAGCAGTTTAGGACAGAAGAACGAGCAGTACTTC.

This clonotype was counted a few times. The chain couples TRBV12-3 or TRBV12-4 to TRBJ1-1; possibly TRBD1 for D (6 bases). The CDR3 is made up of 12 amino acids. V was clipped by 5 bases and J by 8 bases, with 12 bases between them. CDR3 region: CASSTGQIEAFF. CDR3 in DNA: TGTGCCAGCAGTACCGGACAGATAGAAGCTTTCTTT.

The chain uses TRBV12-5 and TRBJ2-7, with D possibly matching TRBD1 (6 bases). Germline V gives CDR1 LGHNT, CDR2 FRNRAP. Trimming took off 6 bases at V and 3 bases at J, with 9 bases between the two ends. The length of the CDR3 is 12 residues. The DNA for the CDR3 is TGTGCTAGTGGCCACAGGGACTACGAGCAGTACTTC. Translated: CASGHRDYEQYF.

The chain carries TRBV20-1 and TRBJ2-1, with 7 bases fitting TRBD1. J gave up 2 bases and V 6 bases, and 1 base lay outside the gene matches. The CDR3 spans 12 residues. The germline V gene encodes CDR1 DFQATT and CDR2 SNEGSKA (reference sequence). The CDR3 sequence: CSAGTAYNEQFF. For the CDR3, the DNA is TGCAGTGCGGGGACAGCCTACAATGAGCAGTTCTTC.

The chain employs TRBV20-1 and TRBJ2-5, with D unresolved. The ends were cut back, 0 bases at V and 0 bases at J, with 5 bases in the middle. Per the germline V gene, CDR1 is DFQATT and CDR2 is SNEGSKA (reference sequence). This CDR3 has 13 residues. CDR3 protein: CSARDGYQETQYF. For the CDR3, the DNA is TGCAGTGCTAGAGACGGTTACCAAGAGACCCAGTACTTC.

The table lists this clonotype with a few counts. CDR3: CASSMGHPSTDTQYF. The CDR3 DNA follows: TGTGCCAGCAGCATGGGACATCCGAGCACAGATACGCAGTATTTT. The genes are TRBV7-9 and TRBJ2-3; a possible D gene is TRBD1 (6 bases). The CDR3 is made up of 15 amino acids. The V end was cut by 5 bases, the J end by 0 bases, with 12 bases between. The germline CDR1 and CDR2 sequences are SEHNR and FQNEAQ (reference sequence).

The chain is built from TRBV7-2 and TRBJ2-7; D gene ambiguous. Between the trimmed V and J ends, which lost 3 bases and 0 bases, there was a span of 9 bases. CDR1 is SGHTA, CDR2 FQGNSA, per germline. The CDR3 contains 14 residues. The CDR3 nucleotides read TGTGCCAGCAGCTTCCAGGAAATCTCCTACGAGCAGTACTTC. Translating gives CASSFQEISYEQYF. The full variable domain, its missing parts supplied by reference TRBV7-2 and TRBJ2-7, is GAGVSQSPSNKVTEKGKDVELRCDPISGHTALYWYRQSLGQGLEFLIYFQGNSAPDKSGLPSDRFSAERTGGSVSTLTIQRTQQEDSAVYLCASSFQEISYEQYFGPGTRLTVT.

This clonotype came up a few times. This chain links TRBV6-6 with TRBJ2-5, with no clear D. Germline V gives CDR1 MNHNY, CDR2 SVGAGI (reference sequence). The CDR3 consists of 11 residues. Trimming took off 8 bases at V and 5 bases at J, with 9 bases between the two ends. In nucleotides, the CDR3 is TGTGCCAGCGGGAATCTCGAGACCCAGTACTTC. This gives the protein CASGNLETQYF.

The gene calls are TRBV11-3 and TRBJ2-5; 11 bases agree with TRBD2. The CDR3 runs to 15 residues. Per the germline V gene, CDR1 is SGHNT and CDR2 is YENEEA. V lost 5 bases to trimming and J lost 3 bases; unmatched junction nucleotides: 5. The CDR3 DNA reads as TGTGCCAGCAGCAGACTAGCGGGGAATGAAGAGACCCAGTACTTC. Translating it yields CASSRLAGNEETQYF.

This clonotype was seen a handful of times. The chain carries TRBV7-9 and TRBJ2-3; 7 bases fit TRBD1. The V and J ends lost 4 bases and 6 bases, in that order; junction bases with no gene match: 4. This CDR3 spans 13 amino acids. Per the germline V gene, CDR1 is SEHNR and CDR2 is FQNEAQ (reference sequence). The CDR3 DNA reads TGTGCCAGCAGCTCGCAACAGGGGGATACGCAGTATTTT. Its protein product is CASSSQQGDTQYF.

This clonotype came up many times. The chain recombines TRBV4-3 with TRBJ2-1, with D maybe TRBD2 (7 bases). The CDR3 contains 16 residues. Germline CDR1 is LGHNA and CDR2 is YSLEER. The V gene lost 4 bases and the J gene lost 4 bases, with 17 bases spanning the gap. CDR3 protein: CASSPGASGDYNEQFF. The CDR3 DNA is TGCGCCAGCAGCCCGGGGGCTAGCGGAGATTACAATGAGCAGTTCTTC.

This clonotype has at least ten counts. This chain uses TRBV12-3 or TRBV12-4 with TRBJ2-7; 7 nucleotides match TRBD2. J was trimmed by 3 bases and V by 4 bases; bases with no gene match: 6. This CDR3 is built from 14 residues. CDR3 protein: CASSSSGGVYEQYF. In DNA, the CDR3 is TGTGCCAGCAGTTCCTCTGGGGGGGTCTACGAGCAGTACTTC.

The chain combines TRBV20-1 with TRBJ1-2, with a tentative D call TRBD1 (6 bases). CDR3 length: 14 amino acids. The V end was cut by 4 bases, the J end by 2 bases, with 14 bases between. Per the germline V gene, CDR1 is DFQATT and CDR2 is SNEGSKA (reference sequence). The CDR3 region has the DNA TGCAGTGCTAACCACAGGGCTTCGAACTATGGCTACACCTTC. Translated, it gives CSANHRASNYGYTF.

The chain uses TRBV7-2 and TRBJ1-2, with unresolved D. The CDR3 is 13 amino acids. Germline loops: CDR1 SGHTA, CDR2 FQGNSA. V dropped 5 bases and J dropped 3 bases, with 10 bases sitting between them. CDR3 protein: CASSQYGDYGYTF. The CDR3, as DNA: TGTGCCAGCAGCCAATACGGGGACTATGGCTACACCTTC.

This clonotype has at least ten counts. The chain combines TRBV6-5 with TRBJ1-1; weak D call: TRBD1 (5 bases). From germline, CDR1 is MNHEY and CDR2 SVGAGI. This CDR3 region has 15 residues. Trimming shortened V by 4 bases and J by 0 bases, and 12 bases separated the two germline ends. The CDR3 nucleotides are TGTGCCAGCAGTTCGGGCCGGACAATGAACACTGAAGCTTTCTTT. The encoded protein is CASSSGRTMNTEAFF.